These T cell receptor beta chains were read from a single sample in a study of T cells in Graves' hyperthyroidism and ophthalmopathy. One entry per CDR3 protein, called by TCRdb with MiXCR from the multiplex PCR reads. The sample contains over 90,000 distinct CDR3 sequences, 45% to 50% of which appear only once. The sample taken for sequencing was blood. The receptors shown here come from a middle-aged man with Graves' hyperthyroidism. Each CDR3 is given with its conserved first and last residue.

V	J	CDR3
TRBV5-8	TRBJ2-3	CASRGASHTQYF
TRBV7-2	TRBJ1-2	CASSPQTVNGYTF
TRBV30	TRBJ1-5	CAWSVVGGRGGNQPQHF
TRBV27	TRBJ2-1	CASSFLPSGNEQFF
TRBV7-2	TRBJ2-3	CASSLDLGRGDTQYF
TRBV7-3	TRBJ2-4	CASSRVDSAKNIQYF
TRBV2	TRBJ2-4	CASRPGQGVQYF
TRBV28	TRBJ1-1	CASSLERRVAFF
TRBV7-3	TRBJ2-2	CASSLDGGPNTGELFF
TRBV6-2/TRBV6-3	TRBJ2-7	CASSYSTSGRGREQYF
TRBV20-1	TRBJ2-3	CSASARDRLTDTQYF
TRBV19	TRBJ2-3	CASSIPASGSTDTQYF
TRBV2	TRBJ1-2	CASIPGRRNYGYTF
TRBV12-3/TRBV12-4	TRBJ1-2	CASSLMTGPKYTF
TRBV12-3/TRBV12-4	TRBJ2-7	CASSLAPQGALAEQYF
TRBV12-3/TRBV12-4	TRBJ2-1	CASSFKQGIEQFF
TRBV30	TRBJ1-1	CAWTRTAHTEAFF
TRBV6-1	TRBJ1-5	CASTLTRGDQHF
TRBV20-1	TRBJ2-2	CSARDPGQGTGELFF
TRBV20-1	TRBJ2-6	CSATPVSGGANVLTF
TRBV20-1	TRBJ2-7	CSARFPSGSYEQYF
TRBV10-3	TRBJ1-5	CAIRGRGLAGNQPQHF